The T cell receptor (beta chain) under discussion was sequenced for a study of cytomegalovirus exposure and HLA in healthy donors. By sample share, this clone is medium-sized (0.01 to 0.1%). The antigen is unknown. The PCR ran on 60 Vbeta and 13 Jbeta primers. Some clones are missing from TCRdb's copy, which holds only in-frame ones; the method was immunoSEQ multiplex PCR. The table records about 69,000 clones, just over 65% of them present only once. This CDR3 spans 15 amino acids. Trimming removed 7 bases from V and 2 bases from J; junction bases left unmatched: 7. Looked up from germline, CDR1 is SGHDT and CDR2 is YYEEEE. Broader study findings: Follow-up analysis later connected one missense variant in DCLRE1C with trimming of TCR beta V- and J-genes. Segments of the TCR beta V type were, in most cases, productive about 90% or about 30% of the time in an earlier analysis.

The V gene is TRBV5-6, the J gene TRBJ2-1; TRBD2 matches at 9 bases. The specimen was PBMCs. The sequence was collected from a woman in her 30s in good health and CMV-seronegative. The CDR3 DNA reads TGTGCCAGCGGAAGTCTAGCGGGACCCTACAATGAGCAGTTCTTC. Translated, it gives CASGSLAGPYNEQFF.